This TCR beta chain was captured in a study of shared clonotypes between healthy human individuals. The germline CDR1 and CDR2 sequences are SGHDT and YYEEEE. The length of the CDR3 is 14 residues. V lost 0 bases, J lost 3 bases, and 9 bases lay in between. This clone was detected only a few times. This table comes from immunoSEQ multiplex PCR, and its TCRdb copy is limited to in-frame clones, with some not included. The table lists roughly 2.5 million clones, just over 90% of them singletons. The receptor was isolated from a man in his late teens or twenties in good health. The V gene is TRBV5-6, the J gene TRBJ1-1, with D perhaps TRBD1 (5 bases). Sequenced: naive CD4+ T cells sorted from blood. Subset: CD45RA+ positively selected. Here the CDR3 DNA reads TGTGCCAGCAGCTTGGTCCGGGACTACACTGAAGCTTTCTTT. The encoded protein is CASSLVRDYTEAFF.